These T cell receptor beta chains were read from a single sample in a study of T cell responses to AZD1222 COVID-19 vaccine. Here immunoSEQ multiplex PCR was the method, and the copy in TCRdb shows in-frame clones only, minus some. Of around 140,000 clones in the sample, 85% to 95% were seen once. The sequencing used peripheral blood, collected after recovery from COVID-19. The source of these receptors is an adult who had recovered from COVID-19. The CDR3 runs from the conserved cysteine through the conserved F or W. D genes are given only for firm matches. Only part of the rows carry a size: once, few, many, or a class if the clone is expanded.

D gene,clone size,V gene,J gene,CDR3 protein,CDR3 DNA
-,-,TRBV28,TRBJ1-6,CASSSNRGFLDGNSPLHF,TGTGCCAGCAGTTCTAACCGGGGCTTTCTAGACGGGAATTCACCCCTCCACTTT
TRBD2,-,TRBV29-1,TRBJ2-2,CSVITSGTGELFF,TGCAGCGTAATTACTAGCGGAACCGGGGAGCTGTTTTTT
TRBD1,-,TRBV7-2,TRBJ1-5,CASSQGAGYNQPQHF,TGTGCCAGCAGCCAGGGGGCGGGCTACAATCAGCCCCAGCATTTT
-,-,TRBV27,TRBJ1-6,CASSPLGEGQSSYNSPLHF,TGTGCCAGCAGCCCGCTTGGGGAGGGTCAGAGCTCCTATAATTCACCCCTCCACTTT
-,-,TRBV5-1,TRBJ2-7,CASSTGHGFSYEQYF,TGCGCCAGCAGCACCGGACACGGATTCTCCTACGAGCAGTACTTC
-,-,TRBV10-2,TRBJ2-7,CASSEGAPWVYEQYF,TGCGCCAGCAGTGAGGGGGCACCATGGGTATACGAGCAGTACTTC
-,-,TRBV6-5,TRBJ1-5,CASSYSFAAGNQPQHF,TGTGCCAGCAGTTACTCGTTCGCGGCAGGGAATCAGCCCCAGCATTTT
-,-,TRBV4-1,TRBJ2-7,CASSHPLKRGIEQYF,TGCGCCAGCAGCCACCCCCTAAAACGGGGGATCGAGCAGTACTTC
TRBD1,once,TRBV19,TRBJ2-2,CASSTRTGSDTGELFF,TGTGCCAGTAGTACTCGGACAGGGTCGGACACCGGGGAGCTGTTTTTT
-,-,TRBV18,TRBJ2-5,CASSPGLKETQYF,TGTGCCAGCTCACCCGGCCTAAAAGAGACCCAGTACTTC
-,-,TRBV6-5,TRBJ2-1,CASGGISYNEQFF,TGTGCCAGCGGCGGGATCTCCTACAATGAGCAGTTCTTC
-,-,TRBV19,TRBJ2-5,CASSSPGLTTKETQYF,TGTGCCAGTAGCAGCCCGGGACTTACAACCAAAGAGACCCAGTACTTC
TRBD2,-,TRBV4-1,TRBJ2-3,CASSQVWGGKGYF,TGCGCCAGCAGCCAAGTTTGGGGGGGGAAGGGGTATTTT